The present TCR beta chain was sequenced within a study of blood T cell repertoires in COVID-19. In germline, CDR1 is SGHNT, CDR2 YYREEE (reference sequence). This CDR3 comprises 15 residues. The V gene end was trimmed by 3 bases and the J gene end by 2 bases; junction bases not matched to a gene: 6. Profiling relied on immunoSEQ multiplex PCR, and the TCRdb table lists in-frame clones only, not all of them. This table holds hundreds of thousands of clones, less than 90% found once. The chain is built from TRBV5-4 and TRBJ2-3; 7 bases fit TRBD1. Sample: peripheral blood. This sequence originates from a woman in her forties or fifties with COVID-19, enrolled during active disease. CDR3 DNA: TGTGCCAGCAGCTCCCAGACAGGGCACACAGATACGCAGTATTTT. Its protein product is CASSSQTGHTDTQYF. Looking up the rest from reference TRBV5-4 and TRBJ2-3 gives the full variable domain: ETGVTQSPTHLIKTRGQQVTLRCSSQSGHNTVSWYQQALGQGPQFIFQYYREEENGRGNFPPRFSGLQFPNYSSELNVNALELDDSALYLCASSSQTGHTDTQYFGPGTRLTVL.